This T cell receptor (beta chain) was sequenced in a study of shared clonotypes between healthy human individuals. Study-wide results and caveats: Clonotypes shared by all four donors outscored non-shared clonotypes in generation probability. Across subsets, estimated richness was generally greater for naive than for memory populations.

V lost 1 base, J lost 0 bases, and 7 bases lay in between. Germline V gene lookup returns CDR1 MNHEY and CDR2 SVGAGI. CDR3 length: 14 residues. As for this clone: Its specificity is unknown.

Deep was the level used in running the assay. Clones were read by immunoSEQ multiplex PCR, and TCRdb kept only the in-frame ones, dropping some. The sample has over 1.5 million clones, approximately 98% seen once. All participating donors were Caucasian adults from Nashville, Tennessee. The origin of this receptor is a man under 40 in good health. The specimen sequenced was naive CD4+ T cells sorted from blood. Noted subset: CD45RA+ positively selected. V usage is TRBV6-5 and J usage is TRBJ2-7; the D is unclear. This CDR3 reads CASSYYGFSYEQYF. The CDR3 bases are TGTGCCAGCAGTTACTATGGGTTCTCCTACGAGCAGTACTTC.